The text below deals with one TCR beta chain. The data derive from a study of OX40 agonist ivuxolimab in advanced cancers. About the study: With ivuxolimab, an agonistic anti-OX40 (CD134) antibody, patients were treated. Partial responses were observed in three patients, of whom one had hepatocellular carcinoma and two had cutaneous melanoma. Cancers in dose escalation were hepatocellular, melanoma, renal cell and head and neck.

CDR3 length: 14 residues. With 1 base removed from V and 1 base from J, the gap between germline ends came to 8 bases. CDR1 and CDR2 (germline): GTSNPN, SVGIG (reference sequence). The table came from immunoSEQ multiplex PCR; TCRdb's copy has only in-frame clones and leaves some out. Of approximately 82,000 clones in the sample, roughly 89% were seen once. The V gene is TRBV30, the J gene TRBJ2-1; no firm D call. The origin of this receptor is an adult with an advanced solid tumor such as melanoma, head and neck, liver or kidney cancer. Sequenced material: CD4+ or CD8+ T cells sorted from blood, taken in a trial of the OX40 agonist ivuxolimab. CDR3 DNA sequence: TGTGCCTGGAGTGCTGGGGTTTCCTACAATGAGCAGTTCTTC. Its translation: CAWSAGVSYNEQFF.